Below are 6 T cell receptor beta chains sequenced from a single sample in a study of cytomegalovirus exposure and HLA in healthy donors. The repertoire was sequenced with immunoSEQ multiplex PCR; TCRdb's copy has only in-frame clones and lacks some. The table shows some 290,000 clones, with nearly 90% occurring only once. Material for sequencing was PBMCs. These TCRs come from a man aged 30 to 45 in good health and CMV-seronegative.

The chain couples TRBV9 to TRBJ2-1, with 9 nucleotides matching TRBD2. The germline V gene encodes CDR1 SGDLS and CDR2 YYNGEE. V shed 3 bases, J shed 2 bases, and the junction held 3 bases outside the gene matches. The CDR3 is 15 amino acids. Here the CDR3 reads CASSERGGAYNEQFF. The CDR3 DNA follows: TGTGCCAGCAGCGAACGCGGGGGGGCCTACAATGAGCAGTTCTTC.

This clone appeared once. The rearrangement uses TRBV7-2 and TRBJ1-6, with 8 bases aligning to TRBD1. Looked up from germline, CDR1 is SGHTA and CDR2 is FQGNSA. With 4 bases clipped from V and 5 bases from J, the junction kept 10 bases outside the gene matches. The CDR3 contains 17 residues. DNA of the CDR3: TGTGCCAGCAGCTCAGGGAGCCCACAGGGGGATAATTCACCCCTCCACTTT. Amino acids: CASSSGSPQGDNSPLHF.

V is TRBV18 and J is TRBJ2-7; 9 bases fit TRBD1. V lost 1 base and J lost 5; bases outside the gene matches: 9. This CDR3 is built from 16 residues. The germline V gene has CDR1 KGHSH and CDR2 LQKENI. The CDR3: CASSPLPGTGRNEQYF. The DNA of the CDR3 is TGTGCCAGCTCACCACTGCCCGGGACAGGGAGGAACGAGCAGTACTTC.

Concerning this clone: The junction differs from germline at one of its ends, possibly a read error. V and J are TRBV11-2 and TRBJ1-5; 7 bases fit TRBD1. Per the germline V gene, CDR1 is SGHAT and CDR2 is FQNNGV. The CDR3 is 18 amino acids. The CDR3 DNA is TGTGCCAGCAGCATAGACGGAACCCGACAGGGAGGCAATCAGCCCCAGCATTTT. This translates into CASSIDGTRQGGNQPQHF.

This chain joins TRBV6-1 and TRBJ2-1; a weak D match, TRBD2 (5 bases). The CDR3 is 13 amino acids. CDR1 MNHNS and CDR2 SASEGT come from the germline V gene. V lost 6 bases and J 8 bases, leaving 14 bases between the germline ends. This chain's CDR3 is CASRDFRTYEQFF. The CDR3 nucleotides read TGTGCCAGCAGAGACTTTAGGACTTATGAGCAGTTCTTC.

The rearrangement links TRBV15 to TRBJ1-5; 10 bases align to TRBD1. The CDR3 runs to 17 residues. CDR1 is LNHNV and CDR2 is YYDKDF in the germline V gene (reference sequence). V lost 0 bases to trimming and J lost 4 bases; unmatched junction nucleotides: 6. CDR3 bases: TGTGCCACCAGCAGAGAGCGAGGGACAGGGGTTAATCAGCCCCAGCATTTT. This encodes CATSRERGTGVNQPQHF.